This is a list of T cell receptor beta chains from one sample in a study of neurological immune-mediated disorders. TCRdb analysed the 5' RACE reads with MiXCR anew, one entry per CDR3 protein. The repertoire holds fewer than 75,000 distinct CDR3 sequences, with 4.5% as singletons. Sequenced input: PBMCs. The origin of the receptors is a man aged 30 to 45 with multiple sclerosis. Each CDR3 is given with its conserved first and last residue. D genes are given only for firm matches. The size field is filled for only some rows; it gives once, few, many or a size class.

CDR3: CASSETSGDYNEQFF; DNA: TGTGCCAGCAGCGAGACTAGCGGGGACTACAATGAGCAGTTCTTC; D: TRBD2; J: TRBJ2-1; V: TRBV5-6; size: many
CDR3: CASSTTGTANTEAFF; DNA: TGCGCCAGCAGCACTACCGGGACAGCGAACACTGAAGCTTTCTTT; D: TRBD1; J: TRBJ1-1; V: TRBV5-1; size: many
CDR3: CSVKGGSSYNEQFF; DNA: TGCAGTGTTAAGGGAGGGAGCTCCTACAATGAGCAGTTCTTC; D: TRBD2; J: TRBJ2-1; V: TRBV20-1; size: .
CDR3: CASSQPGQGAFTEAFF; DNA: TGTGCCAGCAGCCAACCGGGACAGGGGGCCTTCACTGAAGCTTTCTTT; D: TRBD1; J: TRBJ1-1; V: TRBV3-1; size: many
CDR3: CSIIDRFGNQPQHF; DNA: TGCAGTATTATTGACAGGTTCGGCAATCAGCCCCAGCATTTT; D: .; J: TRBJ1-5; V: TRBV20-1; size: many
CDR3: CASSLVMNTGAFF; DNA: TGTGCCAGCAGCTTGGTGATGAACACTGGAGCTTTCTTT; D: .; J: TRBJ1-1; V: TRBV5-6; size: many
CDR3: CASSPGGTGELFF; DNA: TGCGCCAGCAGCCCCGGCGGCACCGGGGAGCTGTTTTTT; D: .; J: TRBJ2-2; V: TRBV5-1; size: .
CDR3: CSAWERAGANVLTF; DNA: TGCAGTGCTTGGGAGAGAGCTGGGGCCAACGTCCTGACTTTC; D: .; J: TRBJ2-6; V: TRBV20-1; size: many
CDR3: CASSTQGWDTEAFF; DNA: TGCGCCAGCAGTACCCAGGGGTGGGACACTGAAGCTTTCTTT; D: .; J: TRBJ1-1; V: TRBV5-1; size: many
CDR3: CASRGSMNTEAFF; DNA: TGTGCCAGCAGGGGCAGCATGAACACTGAAGCTTTCTTT; D: .; J: TRBJ1-1; V: TRBV7-9; size: .
CDR3: CASSVDVYSNQPQHF; DNA: TGTGCCAGCAGCGTAGACGTTTATAGCAATCAGCCCCAGCATTTT; D: .; J: TRBJ1-5; V: TRBV9; size: many
CDR3: CSAWSGQGRYEQYF; DNA: TGCAGTGCTTGGTCGGGACAGGGACGGTACGAGCAGTACTTC; D: TRBD1; J: TRBJ2-7; V: TRBV20-1; size: many
CDR3: CASSPFSGSYEQYF; DNA: TGTGCCAGCAGCCCCTTCTCAGGCTCCTACGAGCAGTACTTC; D: .; J: TRBJ2-7; V: TRBV6-6; size: many
CDR3: CSARLLSGNTIYF; DNA: TGCAGTGCTAGACTCCTCTCTGGAAACACCATATATTTT; D: .; J: TRBJ1-3; V: TRBV20-1; size: many
CDR3: CASSPTNTGELFF; DNA: TGTGCCAGCAGTCCCACGAACACCGGGGAGCTGTTTTTT; D: .; J: TRBJ2-2; V: TRBV12-3/TRBV12-4; size: many
CDR3: CASSHGTGVSYNEQFF; DNA: TGTGCCAGCAGTCATGGGACAGGAGTATCCTACAATGAGCAGTTCTTC; D: TRBD1; J: TRBJ2-1; V: TRBV12-3/TRBV12-4; size: many
CDR3: CASRSAGEQFF; DNA: TGTGCCAGCAGAAGCGCCGGGGAGCAGTTCTTC; D: .; J: TRBJ2-1; V: TRBV12-3/TRBV12-4; size: many
CDR3: CASSGARNTEAFF; DNA: TGTGCCAGCAGCGGGGCACGGAACACTGAAGCTTTCTTT; D: .; J: TRBJ1-1; V: TRBV12-3/TRBV12-4; size: many
CDR3: CATRSGQDYEQYF; DNA: TGTGCCACCAGATCAGGGCAGGACTACGAGCAGTACTTC; D: .; J: TRBJ2-7; V: TRBV24-1; size: many
CDR3: CASSPPRERGLLAGEYEQYF; DNA: TGTGCCAGCAGCCCCCCGAGGGAAAGGGGGCTACTAGCGGGGGAGTACGAGCAGTACTTC; D: TRBD2; J: TRBJ2-7; V: TRBV7-9; size: few
CDR3: CASSPGEGQETQYF; DNA: TGTGCCAGCTCACCGGGGGAGGGGCAAGAGACCCAGTACTTC; D: TRBD2; J: TRBJ2-5; V: TRBV18; size: few
CDR3: CASSIGQGDVYEQYF; DNA: TGTGCCAGCAGTATCGGACAGGGGGATGTCTACGAGCAGTACTTC; D: TRBD1; J: TRBJ2-7; V: TRBV12-3/TRBV12-4; size: many
CDR3: CASSLWGQSDGYTF; DNA: TGTGCCAGCAGTTTATGGGGGCAGAGTGATGGCTACACCTTC; D: .; J: TRBJ1-2; V: TRBV12-3/TRBV12-4; size: many
CDR3: CASSTLGQGPNTGELFF; DNA: TGTGCCAGCAGTACCCTCGGACAGGGGCCTAACACCGGGGAGCTGTTTTTT; D: TRBD1; J: TRBJ2-2; V: TRBV2; size: many
CDR3: CASSDALSRNRPRDTEAFF; DNA: TGTGCCAGCAGTGATGCTCTGAGTCGAAATAGACCGAGGGACACTGAAGCTTTCTTT; D: .; J: TRBJ1-1; V: TRBV6-1; size: many
CDR3: CASSLSGAVETQYF; DNA: TGTGCCAGCAGCTTATCAGGGGCTGTGGAGACCCAGTACTTC; D: .; J: TRBJ2-5; V: TRBV7-6; size: few
CDR3: CASSQEHAGRRTEAFF; DNA: TGTGCCAGCAGCCAAGAACATGCGGGACGTCGGACTGAAGCTTTCTTT; D: .; J: TRBJ1-1; V: TRBV3-1; size: many
CDR3: CASSLERSLNTEAFF; DNA: TGTGCCAGCAGCTTGGAGAGGTCTTTGAACACTGAAGCTTTCTTT; D: .; J: TRBJ1-1; V: TRBV5-5; size: many
CDR3: CASSLFSAGAYEQYF; DNA: TGTGCCAGCAGTTTATTTTCGGCCGGAGCCTACGAGCAGTACTTC; D: .; J: TRBJ2-7; V: TRBV27; size: many
CDR3: CASSPSPGNQPQHF; DNA: TGTGCCAGCAGTCCCTCTCCAGGCAATCAGCCCCAGCATTTT; D: .; J: TRBJ1-5; V: TRBV12-3/TRBV12-4; size: many
CDR3: CSVEDREEKLFF; DNA: TGCAGCGTTGAGGACAGGGAAGAAAAACTGTTTTTT; D: TRBD1; J: TRBJ1-4; V: TRBV29-1; size: many
CDR3: CSARIAGGWGEQFF; DNA: TGCAGTGCTAGGATAGCGGGGGGCTGGGGTGAGCAGTTCTTC; D: TRBD2; J: TRBJ2-1; V: TRBV20-1; size: many
CDR3: CASSPFLSNQPQNF; DNA: TGCGCCAGCAGTCCATTTCTTAGCAATCAGCCCCAGAATTTT; D: .; J: TRBJ1-5; V: TRBV4-1; size: .
CDR3: CASSLAQDTDTQYF; DNA: TGCGCCAGCAGCTTGGCACAGGACACAGATACGCAGTATTTT; D: .; J: TRBJ2-3; V: TRBV5-1; size: .
CDR3: CASSPDNLDYGYTF; DNA: TGTGCCAGCAGCCCGGACAATTTGGACTATGGCTACACCTTC; D: .; J: TRBJ1-2; V: TRBV5-5; size: many
CDR3: CASSPWGSTTDTQYF; DNA: TGCGCCAGCAGTCCCTGGGGGAGCACCACAGATACGCAGTATTTT; D: .; J: TRBJ2-3; V: TRBV5-1; size: .
CDR3: CSGGTASRAFF; DNA: TGCAGCGGAGGGACAGCATCACGGGCTTTCTTT; D: TRBD1; J: TRBJ1-1; V: TRBV29-1; size: many
CDR3: CSPWGRGFTEAFF; DNA: TGCAGTCCATGGGGTCGGGGTTTCACTGAAGCTTTCTTT; D: .; J: TRBJ1-1; V: TRBV20-1; size: many
CDR3: CASSPGGLLYEQYF; DNA: TGCGCCAGCAGCCCGGGGGGGCTCCTCTACGAGCAGTACTTC; D: TRBD2; J: TRBJ2-7; V: TRBV5-1; size: many
CDR3: CASSLSKVYGYTF; DNA: TGCGCCAGCAGCTTATCAAAGGTATATGGCTACACCTTC; D: .; J: TRBJ1-2; V: TRBV5-1; size: few
CDR3: CRDGTCGETQYF; DNA: TGCAGGGATGGTACTTGCGGGGAGACCCAGTACTTC; D: .; J: TRBJ2-5; V: TRBV20-1; size: many
CDR3: CSASPYGYTF; DNA: TGCAGTGCTAGCCCGTATGGCTACACCTTC; D: .; J: TRBJ1-2; V: TRBV20-1; size: many
CDR3: CASSPREASSYTF; DNA: TGTGCCAGCAGCCCCCGGGAGGCTAGTAGCTACACCTTC; D: .; J: TRBJ1-2; V: TRBV6-5; size: many
CDR3: CASSFRSDTQYF; DNA: TGTGCCAGCAGCTTCCGTTCAGATACGCAGTATTTT; D: .; J: TRBJ2-3; V: TRBV5-4; size: many
CDR3: CASRRSRGPYGYTF; DNA: TGTGCCAGCAGGCGATCCAGGGGGCCCTATGGCTACACCTTC; D: TRBD1; J: TRBJ1-2; V: TRBV6-5; size: many
CDR3: CAWSFLTQGAQNF; DNA: TGTGCCTGGAGTTTCCTGACCCAGGGAGCCCAGAATTTT; D: .; J: TRBJ1-5; V: TRBV30; size: .
CDR3: CSARDQGNNYGYTF; DNA: TGCAGTGCTAGAGATCAAGGGAACAACTATGGCTACACCTTC; D: .; J: TRBJ1-2; V: TRBV20-1; size: few
CDR3: CASSPGDRVNTEAFF; DNA: TGCGCCAGCAGCCCGGGGGACAGGGTGAACACTGAAGCTTTCTTT; D: TRBD1; J: TRBJ1-1; V: TRBV5-1; size: many
CDR3: CATSALLVGPNTGELFF; DNA: TGTGCCACCAGTGCTCTATTGGTCGGGCCCAACACCGGGGAGCTGTTTTTT; D: .; J: TRBJ2-2; V: TRBV24-1; size: few
CDR3: CASSQTEGTQYF; DNA: TGTGCCAGCAGCCAGACTGAGGGTACGCAGTATTTT; D: .; J: TRBJ2-3; V: TRBV7-8; size: .
CDR3: CANSPRGEGEPQHF; DNA: TGTGCCAACTCACCCCGGGGGGAAGGGGAGCCCCAGCATTTT; D: .; J: TRBJ1-5; V: TRBV18; size: few
CDR3: CASSAEVNYGYTF; DNA: TGTGCCAGCAGTGCGGAAGTCAACTATGGCTACACCTTC; D: .; J: TRBJ1-2; V: TRBV2; size: many
CDR3: CASGLGPSPDRVRYGYTF; DNA: TGTGCTAGTGGTTTGGGCCCATCACCCGACAGGGTGCGCTATGGCTACACCTTC; D: TRBD1; J: TRBJ1-2; V: TRBV12-5; size: many
CDR3: CASSLDRVGPRATEAFF; DNA: TGCGCCAGCAGCTTAGACCGGGTCGGGCCGAGGGCCACTGAAGCTTTCTTT; D: .; J: TRBJ1-1; V: TRBV5-1; size: many
CDR3: CASSRRDEQFF; DNA: TGTGCCAGCAGTCGTAGGGATGAGCAGTTCTTC; D: .; J: TRBJ2-1; V: TRBV12-3/TRBV12-4; size: many